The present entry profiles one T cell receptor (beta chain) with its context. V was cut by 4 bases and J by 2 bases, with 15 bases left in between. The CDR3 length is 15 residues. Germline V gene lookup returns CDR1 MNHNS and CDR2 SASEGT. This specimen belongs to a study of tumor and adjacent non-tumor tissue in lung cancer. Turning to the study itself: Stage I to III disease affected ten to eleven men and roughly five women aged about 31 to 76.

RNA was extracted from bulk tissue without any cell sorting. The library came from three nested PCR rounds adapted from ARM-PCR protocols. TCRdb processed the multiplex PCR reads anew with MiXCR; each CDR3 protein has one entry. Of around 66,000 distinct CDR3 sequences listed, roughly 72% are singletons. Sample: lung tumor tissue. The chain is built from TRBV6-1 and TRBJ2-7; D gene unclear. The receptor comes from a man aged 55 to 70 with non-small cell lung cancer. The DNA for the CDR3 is TGTGCCAGCAGTGTAAGTACAGAATGGGCCTACGAGCAGTACTTC. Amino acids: CASSVSTEWAYEQYF.